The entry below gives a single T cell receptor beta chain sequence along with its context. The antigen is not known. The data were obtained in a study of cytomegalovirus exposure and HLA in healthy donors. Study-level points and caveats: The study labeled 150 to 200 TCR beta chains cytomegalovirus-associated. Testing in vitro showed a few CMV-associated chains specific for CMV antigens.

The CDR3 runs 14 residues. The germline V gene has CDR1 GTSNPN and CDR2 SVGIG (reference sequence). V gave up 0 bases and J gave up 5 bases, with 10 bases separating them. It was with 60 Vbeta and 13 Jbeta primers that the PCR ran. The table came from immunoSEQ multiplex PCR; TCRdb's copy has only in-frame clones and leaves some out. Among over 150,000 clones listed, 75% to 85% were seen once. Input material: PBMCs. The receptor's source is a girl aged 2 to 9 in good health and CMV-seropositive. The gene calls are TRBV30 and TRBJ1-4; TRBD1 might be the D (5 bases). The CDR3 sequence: CAWSVNRQNEKLFF. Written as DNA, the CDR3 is TGTGCCTGGAGTGTAAACAGGCAAAATGAAAAACTGTTTTTT.